A selection of T cell receptor beta chains follows, all from one sample in a study of blood T cell repertoires in COVID-19. TCRdb keeps only in-frame clones here, not all; method: immunoSEQ multiplex PCR. The sample shows about 400,000 clones, roughly 90% of them seen only once. Sequencing was done on a sample of peripheral blood. The receptors shown here come from a man aged 35 to 55 with acute or convalescent COVID-19. The CDR3 runs from the conserved cysteine through the conserved F or W. Each record gives: V gene, J gene, CDR3 protein.

V gene: TRBV5-1; J gene: TRBJ2-1; CDR3 protein: CASSLKGAGLDGTEQFF
V gene: TRBV5-1; J gene: TRBJ1-6; CDR3 protein: CASSLDPPGGLGINSPLHF
V gene: TRBV5-1; J gene: TRBJ2-7; CDR3 protein: CASSLLSRGRGRLGYEQYF
V gene: TRBV19; J gene: TRBJ1-2; CDR3 protein: CASTDGQGAKESYTF
V gene: TRBV5-1; J gene: TRBJ1-6; CDR3 protein: CASSLTPTGSVPLHF
V gene: TRBV27; J gene: TRBJ1-5; CDR3 protein: CASSIVWTGGLDQPQHF
V gene: TRBV6-2/TRBV6-3; J gene: TRBJ2-1; CDR3 protein: CASSIVWYNEQFF
V gene: TRBV19; J gene: TRBJ2-3; CDR3 protein: CASSIGGRTDTQYF
V gene: TRBV3-1/TRBV3-2; J gene: TRBJ1-4; CDR3 protein: CASSQGDRGGEKLFF
V gene: TRBV10-3; J gene: TRBJ1-4; CDR3 protein: CAISTQGFRGEKLFF
V gene: TRBV11-2; J gene: TRBJ2-1; CDR3 protein: CASSPTQREYNEQFF
V gene: TRBV9; J gene: TRBJ1-1; CDR3 protein: CASSVVPGHDTEAFF
V gene: TRBV28; J gene: TRBJ1-6; CDR3 protein: CASRTGTGYNSPLHF
V gene: TRBV11-3; J gene: TRBJ2-1; CDR3 protein: CASTTGGGDNEQFF
V gene: TRBV12-3/TRBV12-4; J gene: TRBJ2-5; CDR3 protein: CASSLQGAETQYF
V gene: TRBV3-1/TRBV3-2; J gene: TRBJ1-5; CDR3 protein: CASSLLGTGGNQPQHF
V gene: TRBV27; J gene: TRBJ2-1; CDR3 protein: CASTSSGGINEQFF
V gene: TRBV4-1; J gene: TRBJ2-2; CDR3 protein: CASSQSGRAPNTGELFF
V gene: TRBV5-4; J gene: TRBJ2-3; CDR3 protein: CASSSGQGADTQYF
V gene: TRBV7-3; J gene: TRBJ1-1; CDR3 protein: CASSLTFDRGRWGYTEAFF
V gene: TRBV19; J gene: TRBJ1-3; CDR3 protein: CASSINRGLSGNTIYF
V gene: TRBV19; J gene: TRBJ1-2; CDR3 protein: CASSRGQGAHNYGYTF
V gene: TRBV9; J gene: TRBJ1-2; CDR3 protein: CASSVDRGSGYTF
V gene: TRBV28; J gene: TRBJ1-6; CDR3 protein: CASSLFQGSSPLHF
V gene: TRBV28; J gene: TRBJ1-2; CDR3 protein: CASSFAVTGGFGYTF
V gene: TRBV5-4; J gene: TRBJ2-7; CDR3 protein: CASSLDAGHRSSYEQYF
V gene: TRBV9; J gene: TRBJ2-7; CDR3 protein: CASSLRQGQAYEQYF
V gene: TRBV7-9; J gene: TRBJ2-7; CDR3 protein: CASSKRLAGVYEQYF
V gene: TRBV2; J gene: TRBJ1-2; CDR3 protein: CASDTGQGRSPYGYTF
V gene: TRBV4-2; J gene: TRBJ2-1; CDR3 protein: CASSQEPGREQFF
V gene: TRBV4-2; J gene: TRBJ2-2; CDR3 protein: CASSPPDRDTGELFF
V gene: TRBV7-9; J gene: TRBJ2-7; CDR3 protein: CASSSVSYEQYF
V gene: TRBV11-3; J gene: TRBJ1-1; CDR3 protein: CASSLDGTGSTEAFF
V gene: TRBV6-6; J gene: TRBJ1-6; CDR3 protein: CASSYSSGGRNSPLHF
V gene: TRBV15; J gene: TRBJ1-4; CDR3 protein: CATSRAINEKLFF
V gene: TRBV5-1; J gene: TRBJ1-1; CDR3 protein: CASSVDGRGTEAFF
V gene: TRBV4-2; J gene: TRBJ1-5; CDR3 protein: CASSPPGLGNQPQHF
V gene: TRBV7-6; J gene: TRBJ1-1; CDR3 protein: CASSRVNTEAFF
V gene: TRBV6-5; J gene: TRBJ1-2; CDR3 protein: CASSSGVVYGYTF
V gene: TRBV9; J gene: TRBJ1-2; CDR3 protein: CASSVLTTQGYGYTF
V gene: TRBV10-3; J gene: TRBJ2-1; CDR3 protein: CAISESGQGARNEQFF
V gene: TRBV27; J gene: TRBJ1-1; CDR3 protein: CASSVQVNTEAFF
V gene: TRBV5-1; J gene: TRBJ1-1; CDR3 protein: CASRPTQHQGTHTEAFF
V gene: TRBV7-2; J gene: TRBJ2-7; CDR3 protein: CASSLRFGRQGGYEQYF
V gene: TRBV12-5; J gene: TRBJ2-1; CDR3 protein: CASGGLAGRYNEQFF